This T cell receptor (beta chain) was recovered during a study of blood T cell repertoires in COVID-19. Overall study context: Acute and convalescent COVID-19 samples came from the United States, Italy and Spain. T cells, B-cell-depleted T cells, or PBMCs supplied cDNA or gDNA.

Participants were aged about 18 to 90 years, lived in 25 or so US areas, and enrolled virtually. The CDR3 covers 15 residues. The ends lost 4 bases at V and 9 bases at J; junction bases unmatched: 10. Germline CDR1 and CDR2: SGHNT and YENEEA. Per the original methods: Estimated nucleated cell counts came from reference gene primer amplification. This table comes from immunoSEQ multiplex PCR, and its TCRdb copy is limited to in-frame clones, with some not included. V and J calls plus clone size are reproduced from that table; the DNA served to infer D and trimming. The sample yields some 200,000 clones, approximately 86% seen once. This clone was detected once.

The origin of this receptor is a woman aged 25 to 39 who had recovered from COVID-19. Input material: PBMCs or T cells enriched from blood (not recorded which). This chain uses TRBV11-3 with TRBJ2-1; 9 bases fit TRBD2. The CDR3 sequence: CASSSTGLAHGEQFF. DNA of the CDR3: TGTGCCAGCAGCTCCACGGGACTAGCCCACGGTGAGCAGTTCTTC.